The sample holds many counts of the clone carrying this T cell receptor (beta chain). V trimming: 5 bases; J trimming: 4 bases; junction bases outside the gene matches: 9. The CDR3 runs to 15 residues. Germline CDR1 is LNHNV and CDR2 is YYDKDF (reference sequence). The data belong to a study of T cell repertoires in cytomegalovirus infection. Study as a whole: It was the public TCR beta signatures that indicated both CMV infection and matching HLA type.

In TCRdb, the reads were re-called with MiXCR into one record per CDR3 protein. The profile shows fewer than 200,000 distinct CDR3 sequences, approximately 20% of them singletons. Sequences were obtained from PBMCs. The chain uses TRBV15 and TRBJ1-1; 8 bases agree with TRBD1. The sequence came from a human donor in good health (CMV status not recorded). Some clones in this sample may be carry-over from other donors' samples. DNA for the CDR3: TGTGCCACCAGCGAAGCCAGGGGGCTGGGCACTGAAGCTTTCTTT. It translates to CATSEARGLGTEAFF.